The text below deals with one T cell receptor (beta chain). These data come from a study of blood T cell repertoires in COVID-19. As for the study in general: Italy, Spain and the United States were the sources of the convalescent and acute COVID-19 samples.

TCRdb keeps only in-frame clones here, not all; method: immunoSEQ multiplex PCR. Altogether 75,000 to 100,000 clones are present, more than 75% being singletons, with the ten largest covering 6% to 7.5%. Trimming took off 2 bases at V and 1 base at J, with 9 bases between the two ends. The CDR3 is 15 amino acids. The germline gives CDR1 MNHNS, CDR2 SASEGT. The TCR originated in a man aged 50 to 59 with active or convalescent COVID-19. Sample: peripheral blood. The rearrangement joins TRBV6-1 to TRBJ2-1, with D hard to call. CDR3 nucleotide sequence: TGTGCCAGCAGTGAAAGTCCGGAGTCCTACAATGAGCAGTTCTTC. Translated: CASSESPESYNEQFF.